The sequence of this T cell receptor (beta chain) was determined in a study of cytomegalovirus exposure and HLA in healthy donors. Study observations and caveats: A previous analysis found most TCR beta V segments productive roughly 87% or roughly 30% of the time. In all likelihood, a cluster of highly shared sequence variants was a sequencing artifact. Later analysis demonstrated an association between a missense DCLRE1C variant and TCR beta V- and J-gene trimming. In vitro checks showed that a few CMV-associated chains really do target CMV antigens.

Germline V lookup: CDR1 SQVTM, CDR2 ANQGSEA. V lost 3 bases and J lost 5; bases outside the gene matches: 14. The CDR3 extends over 19 amino acids. The PCR had 60 Vbeta and 13 Jbeta primers. The assay was immunoSEQ multiplex PCR, and TCRdb's table has in-frame clones only and misses some. The sample includes some 95,000 clones, 78% of them seen just once. Of note for this clone: What it recognizes is unknown.

The chain uses TRBV29-1 and TRBJ2-1; 15 bases fit TRBD2. The sequenced sample consisted of PBMCs. This sequence was found in a woman aged 40 to 50 in good health and CMV-seropositive. In nucleotides, the CDR3 is TGCAGCGTTGACGCCGGTGGACTAGCGGGAGGGTTCGGTAACAATGAGCAGTTCTTC. It translates to CSVDAGGLAGGFGNNEQFF.